The 15 T cell receptor beta chains presented below share a single source sample, sequenced in a study of preoperative IRX-2 immunotherapy in early breast cancer. Treatment reported: preoperative locoregional IRX-2 cytokine immunotherapy. Clones were read by immunoSEQ multiplex PCR, and TCRdb kept only the in-frame ones, dropping some. Of about 38,000 clones listed, approximately 85% were seen once; the top ten hold about 1.5%. The sequences come from lymph node tissue, collected after IRX-2 immunotherapy. These receptors originate from a human donor with breast cancer.

J is TRBJ1-1 and V is TRBV19; TRBD1 matches at 9 bases. This CDR3 has 14 amino acids. Germline lookup yields CDR1 LNHDA and CDR2 SQIVND (reference sequence). J gave up 4 bases and V 9 bases, and 9 bases lay outside the gene matches. The CDR3 region is CASDPGQGGTEAFF. In DNA, the CDR3 is TGTGCCAGCGACCCGGGACAGGGTGGCACTGAAGCTTTCTTT.

The chain carries TRBV5-1 and TRBJ1-1; D ambiguous. V dropped 3 bases and J dropped 1 base, with 13 bases sitting between them. The CDR3 covers 15 residues. The germline V gene encodes CDR1 SGHRS and CDR2 YFSETQ. The CDR3 DNA reads TGCGCCAGCAGCTGGGGAACGACCGAGAACACTGAAGCTTTCTTT. Protein: CASSWGTTENTEAFF.

This clone is classed as medium-sized (0.01 to 0.1%). The chain employs TRBV11-3 and TRBJ1-6; D possibly corresponds to TRBD1 (6 bases). V lost 7 bases, J lost 6 bases, and 16 bases lay in between. Germline values: CDR1 SGHNT, CDR2 YENEEA. The CDR3 consists of 15 residues. The CDR3 DNA reads as TGTGCCAGCACCGACCGGGGAGGGGGTAATTCACCCCTCCACTTT. It encodes CASTDRGGGNSPLHF.

The rearrangement uses TRBV11-3 and TRBJ2-3, with TRBD2 matching over 9 bases. The CDR3 is made up of 18 amino acids. Looked up from germline, CDR1 is SGHNT and CDR2 is YENEEA. The ends lost 3 bases at V and 1 base at J; junction bases unmatched: 11. CDR3 loop: CASSLSSGGLYRTDTQYF. In DNA, the CDR3 is TGTGCCAGCAGCTTGAGTAGCGGGGGCCTTTACCGCACAGATACGCAGTATTTT.

This chain joins TRBV7-6 and TRBJ1-5; D not resolved. The germline gives CDR1 SGHVS, CDR2 FNYEAQ. The V gene lost 5 bases and the J gene lost 1 base, with 15 bases spanning the gap. The CDR3 has 16 amino acids. CDR3 loop: CASSLTAGVSNQPQHF. In DNA, the CDR3 is TGTGCCAGCAGCCTTACGGCTGGAGTAAGCAATCAGCCCCAGCATTTT.

The chain combines TRBV6-8 with TRBJ1-1, with D possibly TRBD1 on 5 matching bases. This CDR3 has 13 residues. Germline CDR1 reads MNHGY; CDR2 reads SAAAGT. V lost 6 bases and J 11 bases, leaving 19 bases between the germline ends. Here the CDR3 reads CASSLTPRDGAFF. The CDR3 DNA reads as TGTGCCAGCAGCCTAACACCCCGGGACGGGGCTTTCTTT.

The V call is TRBV11-3, the J call TRBJ2-7; 9 bases map to TRBD1. Trimming at V came to 5 bases and at J to 4 bases, leaving 12 bases not matched to a gene. This CDR3 is built from 16 residues. Looked up from germline, CDR1 is SGHNT and CDR2 is YENEEA. CDR3: CASSPENRGRLYEQYF. CDR3 coding DNA: TGTGCCAGCAGCCCTGAGAACAGGGGGCGATTATACGAGCAGTACTTC. Complete variable domain (other parts from reference TRBV11-3 and TRBJ2-7): EAGVVQSPRYKIIEKKQPVAFWCNPISGHNTLYWYLQNLGQGPELLIRYENEEAVDDSQLPKDRFSAERLKGVDSTLKIQPAELGDSAVYLCASSPENRGRLYEQYFGPGTRLTVT.

CDR3 residues: CASSTSKTSGGSEDEQFF. The CDR3 DNA is TGCGCCAGCAGCACCTCAAAGACTAGCGGGGGTTCTGAGGATGAGCAGTTCTTC. This chain uses TRBV5-1 with TRBJ2-1, with TRBD2 matching over 12 bases. From germline, CDR1 is SGHRS and CDR2 YFSETQ. This CDR3 has 18 residues. The V gene end was trimmed by 4 bases and the J gene end by 8 bases; junction bases not matched to a gene: 16.

J is TRBJ1-2 and V is TRBV6-8, with no clear D. V gave up 8 bases and J gave up 5 bases, with 15 bases separating them. Germline V lookup: CDR1 MNHGY, CDR2 SAAAGT. The CDR3 spans 13 residues. This chain's CDR3 is CASSWSPRYGYTF. Written as DNA, the CDR3 is TGTGCCAGCTCCTGGTCCCCGCGTTATGGCTACACCTTC.

The DNA for the CDR3 is TGTGCCAGCAGGAGGGACAGTTTTATGAACACTGAAGCTTTCTTT. Encoded protein: CASRRDSFMNTEAFF. The rearrangement links TRBV6-8 to TRBJ1-1; 7 bases are shared with TRBD1. Trimming removed 6 bases from V and 0 bases from J; junction bases left unmatched: 7. Germline V gene lookup returns CDR1 MNHGY and CDR2 SAAAGT. The CDR3 contains 15 residues.

This clone has a single count. This chain uses TRBV28 with TRBJ1-1, with 7 nucleotides matching TRBD1. CDR1 MDHEN and CDR2 SYDVKM come from the germline V gene. The junction had 9 bases not matched to a gene; V was cut back by 4 bases and J by 4 bases. This CDR3 contains 15 residues. The CDR3 region has the DNA TGTGCCAGCAGTTCCTCGACAGGGTTGGGCACTGAAGCTTTCTTT. This sequence encodes CASSSSTGLGTEAFF.

The chain has TRBV6-8 and TRBJ1-2, with a weak D call TRBD1 (5 bases). CDR1 and CDR2 from the germline V gene are MNHGY and SAAAGT. The CDR3 loop spans 15 amino acids. The V gene lost 0 bases and the J gene lost 4 bases, with 12 bases spanning the gap. The CDR3 nucleotides read TGTGCCAGCAGTTACTCGACGGGGGGAAGCTATGGCTACACCTTC. Its translation: CASSYSTGGSYGYTF.

This clone has a single count. The CDR3 protein is CASSEAGSGNTIYF. The DNA of the CDR3 is TGTGCCAGCAGTGAAGCCGGCTCTGGAAACACCATATATTTT. V is TRBV9 and J is TRBJ1-3; D remains unclear. The CDR3 consists of 14 residues. The V and J ends lost 5 bases and 0 bases respectively, with 9 bases between them. CDR1 SGDLS and CDR2 YYNGEE come from the germline V gene.

The rearrangement uses TRBV11-3 and TRBJ1-2; TRBD1 is a possible D gene (6 bases). The V end lost 3 bases, the J end lost 8 bases, and 16 bases lay between the germline ends. Looked up from germline, CDR1 is SGHNT and CDR2 is YENEEA. The CDR3 loop spans 14 amino acids. CDR3 loop: CASSLYGGQGGYTF. The CDR3 bases are TGTGCCAGCAGCTTGTATGGGGGCCAGGGCGGCTACACCTTC.

The chain has TRBV25-1 and TRBJ1-1; 7 positions match TRBD1. V shed 1 base and J 7 bases; nucleotides not matched to a gene: 6. This CDR3 is 14 amino acids long. Germline CDR1 MGHDK, CDR2 SYGVNS. The CDR3 loop is CASSEWKGASEAFF. DNA of the CDR3: TGTGCCAGCAGTGAATGGAAGGGGGCCAGTGAAGCTTTCTTT.